The sequence of this TCR beta chain was determined in a study of blood T cell repertoires in COVID-19. Study in general: The United States, Italy and Spain supplied acute and convalescent COVID-19 samples. Sources were T cells, B-cell-depleted T cells, or PBMCs; the material itself was cDNA or gDNA.

Original processing notes: By means of reference gene primer amplification, nucleated cell counts were estimated. The protocol was immunoSEQ multiplex PCR, while the TCRdb copy is restricted to in-frame clones and leaves out a portion. D and trimming were read from the DNA, whereas the V and J calls and clone size are those reported in that table. The sample contains about 120,000 clones, around 86% of which appear only once. The CDR3 has 16 amino acids. The germline V gene encodes CDR1 SEHNR and CDR2 FQNEAQ (reference sequence). V was pared by 3 bases and J by 1 base, with 7 bases of the junction left unmatched.

The TCR was taken from a man older than 75 with acute or convalescent COVID-19. The sample was peripheral blood. This chain links TRBV7-9 with TRBJ2-3; 7 nucleotides align to TRBD2. CDR3 coding DNA: TGTGCCAGCAGCTTGGGGCCGGGGGGAGGCACAGATACGCAGTATTTT. Translating it yields CASSLGPGGGTDTQYF.